Listed below are T cell receptor beta chains from one sample, sequenced in a study of cytomegalovirus exposure and HLA in healthy donors. TCRdb keeps only in-frame clones here, not all; method: immunoSEQ multiplex PCR. The sample includes some 170,000 clones, around 83% of them seen just once. The sample comprised PBMCs. Receptor source: a girl aged 2 to 10 in good health and CMV-seropositive. Each CDR3 is given with its conserved first and last residue. Fields, in order: J gene, clone size, D gene, V gene, CDR3 protein, CDR3 DNA. D genes are given only for firm matches. Clone size is stated in some rows and not others, as once, few, many or a class when expanded.

>TRBJ2-7|-|TRBD1|TRBV4-1
CASSQFWDSRYEQYF
TGCGCCAGCAGCCAGTTTTGGGACAGTCGCTACGAGCAGTACTTC
>TRBJ2-1|-|TRBD2|TRBV6-1
CASSELAGLAYNEQFF
TGTGCCAGCAGTGAATTAGCGGGACTTGCCTACAATGAGCAGTTCTTC
>TRBJ1-3|-|-|TRBV30
CASTWGLHLWKGTIYF
TGTGCCTCCACCTGGGGGCTCCATCTCTGGAAGGGGACCATATATTTT
>TRBJ1-2|-|TRBD1|TRBV6-5
CASRPSDRWGGYTF
TGTGCCAGCAGACCCTCGGACAGGTGGGGGGGCTACACCTTC
>TRBJ2-5|-|TRBD2|TRBV4-1
CASSQDAGGRALETQYF
TGCGCCAGCAGCCAAGATGCGGGCGGGAGGGCCTTGGAGACCCAGTACTTC
>TRBJ2-3|-|TRBD2|TRBV4-1
CASSQDWVRTSGRTDTQYF
TGCGCCAGCAGCCAAGATTGGGTCCGGACTAGCGGGAGGACGGATACGCAGTATTTT
>TRBJ2-5|once|-|TRBV30
CAWSAPGGSAQTQYF
TGTGCCTGGAGTGCCCCCGGGGGATCGGCCCAGACCCAGTACTTC
>TRBJ2-5|-|-|TRBV2
CASRRYSGGETQYF
TGTGCCAGCAGGCGTTATAGTGGGGGGGAGACCCAGTACTTC
>TRBJ2-5|-|-|TRBV28
CASSLRETQYF
TGTGCCAGCAGTTTACGGGAGACCCAGTACTTC
>TRBJ2-3|-|TRBD2|TRBV7-3
CASSEGSYSTSGATNTQYF
TGTGCCAGCAGCGAGGGATCCTACTCGACTAGCGGGGCCACGAATACGCAGTATTTT
>TRBJ1-3|-|-|TRBV5-1
CASSLGDFSGNTIYF
TGCGCCAGCAGCTTGGGGGACTTCTCTGGAAACACCATATATTTT
>TRBJ2-3|few|-|TRBV27
CASSLRADTQYF
TGTGCCAGCAGTTTACGGGCAGATACGCAGTATTTT
>TRBJ2-1|-|-|TRBV30
CAWRRELSYNEQFF
TGTGCCTGGAGGAGGGAGCTCTCCTACAATGAGCAGTTCTTC
>TRBJ1-4|-|-|TRBV30
CAWSESGVYEKLFF
TGTGCCTGGAGTGAATCGGGGGTTTATGAAAAACTGTTTTTT
>TRBJ2-1|once|TRBD2|TRBV5-1
CASSPTWTRTSLKLFF
TGCGCCAGCAGCCCAACCTGGACACGGACTAGCCTCAAACTGTTCTTC
>TRBJ1-6|once|-|TRBV30
CAWSRQVNSPLHF
TGTGCCTGGTCAAGACAGGTTAATTCACCCCTCCACTTT
>TRBJ1-3|-|-|TRBV7-3
CASSLTLRRAGNTIYF
TGTGCCAGCAGCTTAACGTTAAGGAGGGCTGGAAACACCATATATTTT
>TRBJ2-2|-|-|TRBV28
CASTPRENTGELFF
TGTGCCAGCACCCCTCGAGAGAACACCGGGGAGCTGTTTTTT
>TRBJ2-3|-|-|TRBV9
CASSVEEGEETDTQYF
TGTGCCAGCAGCGTAGAGGAGGGAGAGGAGACAGATACGCAGTATTTT
>TRBJ1-3|-|-|TRBV5-6
CASSVMGGTGNTIYF
TGTGCCAGCAGCGTCATGGGGGGGACAGGAAACACCATATATTTT
>TRBJ1-1|-|-|TRBV6-6
CASRDLRGRGTEAFF
TGTGCCAGCAGGGACCTGAGGGGCCGGGGGACTGAAGCTTTCTTT
>TRBJ2-7|-|-|TRBV19
CASSISRETYEQYF
TGTGCCAGTAGTATAAGTCGGGAGACCTACGAGCAGTACTTC
>TRBJ1-2|-|TRBD1|TRBV19
CASRKDRARGYTF
TGTGCCAGTAGAAAGGACAGGGCTCGTGGCTACACCTTC
>TRBJ2-2|-|-|TRBV6-6
CASSSVQIVSGELFF
TGTGCCAGCAGTTCCGTTCAGATTGTATCCGGGGAGCTGTTTTTT
>TRBJ2-7|-|TRBD2|TRBV15
CATSRVAGGGSYEQYF
TGTGCCACCAGCAGAGTAGCGGGAGGGGGATCCTACGAGCAGTACTTC
>TRBJ1-5|-|TRBD1|TRBV27
CASSLSDRGSNQPQHF
TGTGCCAGCAGTTTATCGGACAGGGGAAGCAATCAGCCCCAGCATTTT
>TRBJ1-4|-|-|TRBV7-9
CASSSSDQGPLDEKLFF
TGTGCCAGCAGCTCTTCCGACCAGGGCCCTTTGGATGAAAAACTGTTTTTT
>TRBJ2-2|many|TRBD2|TRBV6-1
CASSAGTSGSSELFF
TGTGCCAGCAGTGCGGGGACTAGCGGGAGTTCAGAGCTGTTTTTT
>TRBJ2-1|-|TRBD2|TRBV5-1
CASSLRLAGEISYNEQFF
TGCGCCAGCAGCTTGAGGCTAGCGGGAGAAATCTCCTACAATGAGCAGTTCTTC
>TRBJ1-1|-|-|TRBV29-1
CSVARTAMNTEAFF
TGCAGCGTTGCCAGGACAGCCATGAACACTGAAGCTTTCTTT
>TRBJ2-3|-|TRBD2|TRBV5-1
CASSLILAGSTDTQYF
TGCGCCAGCAGCTTGATCCTAGCGGGATCAACAGATACGCAGTATTTT
>TRBJ2-3|-|TRBD2|TRBV30
CAWSGGTSGLTDTQYF
TGTGCCTGGAGTGGGGGGACTAGCGGGCTCACAGATACGCAGTATTTT
>TRBJ1-1|-|-|TRBV15
CATSPRETEAFF
TGTGCCACCTCCCCACGGGAGACTGAAGCTTTCTTT
>TRBJ2-7|-|TRBD2|TRBV5-1
CASRPLAGAPFGEQYF
TGCGCCAGCAGACCACTAGCGGGAGCGCCTTTCGGCGAGCAGTACTTC
>TRBJ2-1|once|-|TRBV5-6
CASSLVPRSGYEQFF
TGTGCCAGCAGCTTGGTGCCTAGAAGTGGCTATGAGCAGTTCTTC
>TRBJ2-6|-|-|TRBV7-8
CASSPRGAYSGANVLTF
TGTGCCAGCAGCCCCAGGGGGGCCTACTCTGGGGCCAACGTCCTGACTTTC
>TRBJ1-1|-|-|TRBV27
CASRGVRIKDKAGEAFF
TGTGCCAGCAGGGGAGTTAGGATCAAAGACAAGGCAGGTGAAGCTTTCTTT